The entry below gives a single T cell receptor (beta chain) sequence along with its context. Its specificity is unknown. CDR3 length: 12 amino acids. This specimen comes from a study of T cells expressing NK-cell markers. As for the study in general: Within the sequenced cohort of eight donors, seven exhibited HCMV seropositivity and one was seronegative.

Findings of the study overall: In a handful of donors, these clonotypes also led the CD3+CD56-NKG2C+ fraction. Whether expanded NKG2C+ T cell clones were HCMV-specific remained unclear.

5'RACE template switching with UMIs generated TCR beta cDNA. TCRdb re-called the 5' RACE reads, yielding one record per CDR3 amino acid sequence without DNA. Its clone listing holds roughly 280,000 distinct CDR3 sequences. The receptor comes from a young man in good health. Sample: blood T cells: a sorted CD56 or NKG2C T cell subset, CD4+ or CD8+ T cells, or bulk PBMC T cells (not recorded which). The gene calls are TRBV12-3 or TRBV12-4 and TRBJ1-5. The CDR3: CASSLAPAPQHF.